Below, one T cell receptor (beta chain) is given with its context. Antigen: not known. All patients were untreated before thyroid surgery. Germline V gives CDR1 ENHRY, CDR2 SYGVKD. Trimming cost V 10 bases and J 4 bases, with 11 bases left between them. The CDR3 spans 12 residues. These data originate in a study of metastatic and nonmetastatic thyroid tumors. Study at large: Repertoire data that came from the blood and tumor or nodule tissue of malignant and benign thyroid patients were compared.

Study-level findings and limits: It was reportedly found that TCR beta diversity was significantly higher in malignant thyroid tumors than in benign nodules, a difference seen in both blood and tumor samples.

In the original workflow: Researchers built a distant-metastasis classifier for papillary thyroid cancer that drew on CDR3 differences across clinicopathological groups. TCRdb used MiXCR to call clones anew from the PCR reads. The authors' filters were not applied to this entry. The sample yields about 15,000 clones, approximately 30% seen once. Sequencing input: tumor tissue. This rearrangement joins TRBV10-3 to TRBJ1-3; no definite D call. This clonotype originated in a female donor with papillary thyroid cancer or a benign thyroid nodule (not recorded which). Some clones in this sample may be carry-over from other donors' samples. CDR3 amino acids: CATGTSGNTIYF. CDR3 nucleotide sequence: TGTGCCACAGGCACTAGCGGAAACACCATATATTTT.